This T cell receptor beta chain was identified in a study of OX40 agonist ivuxolimab in advanced cancers. At the level of the study: Allowance was made for prior anti-PD-1, anti-PD-L1 or anti-CTLA-4 therapy, and about 40% had some.

Repertoires were generated with immunoSEQ multiplex PCR, while TCRdb's copy carries only in-frame clones and drops some. The table lists 20,000 to 25,000 clones, approximately 90% of them singletons, with about 25% in the top ten. Germline CDR1 is SGHVS and CDR2 is FNYEAQ. The trim removed 5 bases at V and 0 bases at J, leaving 6 bases unmatched. The CDR3 is made up of 17 amino acids. The V call is TRBV7-6, the J call TRBJ2-6; 8 positions agree with TRBD1. The sequence was collected from an adult with an advanced solid tumor such as melanoma, head and neck, liver or kidney cancer. The material was CD4+ or CD8+ T cells sorted from blood, obtained in a trial of the OX40 agonist ivuxolimab. CDR3 loop: CASSQRDRFSGANVLTF. The CDR3, as DNA: TGTGCCAGCAGCCAAAGGGACAGGTTCTCTGGGGCCAACGTCCTGACTTTC.